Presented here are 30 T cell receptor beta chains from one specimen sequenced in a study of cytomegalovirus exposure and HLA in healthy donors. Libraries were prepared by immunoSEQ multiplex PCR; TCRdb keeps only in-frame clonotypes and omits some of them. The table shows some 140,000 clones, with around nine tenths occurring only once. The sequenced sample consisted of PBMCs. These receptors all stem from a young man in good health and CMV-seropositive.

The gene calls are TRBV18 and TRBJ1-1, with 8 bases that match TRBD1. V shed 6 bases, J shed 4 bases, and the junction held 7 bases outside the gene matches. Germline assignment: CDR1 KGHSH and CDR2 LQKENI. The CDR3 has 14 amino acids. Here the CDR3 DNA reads TGTGCCAGCTCCACGGACAGGGTAGGCACTGAAGCTTTCTTT. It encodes CASSTDRVGTEAFF.

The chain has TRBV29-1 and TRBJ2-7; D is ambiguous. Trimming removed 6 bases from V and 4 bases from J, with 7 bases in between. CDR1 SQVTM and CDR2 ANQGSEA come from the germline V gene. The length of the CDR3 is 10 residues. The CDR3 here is CSVQEYEQYF. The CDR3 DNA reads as TGCAGCGTCCAAGAGTACGAGCAGTACTTC.

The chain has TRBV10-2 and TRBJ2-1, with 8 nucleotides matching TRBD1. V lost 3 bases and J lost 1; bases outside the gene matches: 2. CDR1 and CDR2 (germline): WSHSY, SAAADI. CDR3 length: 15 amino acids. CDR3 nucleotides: TGCGCCAGCAGTGACCAGGGGGCATCCTACAATGAGCAGTTCTTC. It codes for CASSDQGASYNEQFF.

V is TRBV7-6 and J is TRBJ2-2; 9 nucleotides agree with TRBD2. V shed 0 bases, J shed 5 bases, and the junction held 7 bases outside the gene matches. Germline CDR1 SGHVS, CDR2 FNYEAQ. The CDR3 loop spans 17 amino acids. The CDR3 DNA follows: TGTGCCAGCAGCTTAGCGAGGCGGGAGGGCCGGACCGGGGAGCTGTTTTTT. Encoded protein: CASSLARREGRTGELFF.

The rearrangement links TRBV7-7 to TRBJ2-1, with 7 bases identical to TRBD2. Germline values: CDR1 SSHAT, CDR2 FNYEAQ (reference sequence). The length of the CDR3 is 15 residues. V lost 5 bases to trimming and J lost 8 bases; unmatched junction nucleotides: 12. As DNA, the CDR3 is TGTGCCAGCAGCCCGGGGTCGGGCGGGGGTCATGAGCAGTTCTTC. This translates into CASSPGSGGGHEQFF.

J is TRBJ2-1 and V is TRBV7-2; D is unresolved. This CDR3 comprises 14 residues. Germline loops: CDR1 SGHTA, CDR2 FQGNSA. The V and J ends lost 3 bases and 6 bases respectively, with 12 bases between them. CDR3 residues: CASSFILPGNEQFF. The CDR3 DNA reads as TGTGCCAGCAGCTTTATACTCCCAGGCAATGAGCAGTTCTTC.

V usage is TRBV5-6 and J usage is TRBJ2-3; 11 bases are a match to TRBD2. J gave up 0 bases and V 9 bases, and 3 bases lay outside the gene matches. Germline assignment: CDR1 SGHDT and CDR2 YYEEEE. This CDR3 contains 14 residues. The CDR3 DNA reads TGTGCCACCCGGACTAGCGGGAGCACAGATACGCAGTATTTT. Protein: CATRTSGSTDTQYF.

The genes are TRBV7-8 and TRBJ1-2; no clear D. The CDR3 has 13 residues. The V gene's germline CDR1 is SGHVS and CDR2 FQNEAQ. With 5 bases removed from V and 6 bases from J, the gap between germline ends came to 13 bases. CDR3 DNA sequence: TGTGCCAGCAGCGGGGTCGGCGGGGATGGCTACACCTTC. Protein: CASSGVGGDGYTF.

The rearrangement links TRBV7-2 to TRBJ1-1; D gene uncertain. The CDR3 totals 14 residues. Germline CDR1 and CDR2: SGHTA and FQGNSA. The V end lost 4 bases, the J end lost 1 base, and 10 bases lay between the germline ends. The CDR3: CASSSPQANTEAFF. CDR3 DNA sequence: TGTGCCAGCAGCTCCCCGCAGGCGAACACTGAAGCTTTCTTT.

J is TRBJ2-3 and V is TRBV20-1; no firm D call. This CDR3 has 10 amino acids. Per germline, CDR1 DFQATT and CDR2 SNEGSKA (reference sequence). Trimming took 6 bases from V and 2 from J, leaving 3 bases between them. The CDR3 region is CSAFTDTQYF. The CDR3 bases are TGCAGTGCCTTCACAGATACGCAGTATTTT.

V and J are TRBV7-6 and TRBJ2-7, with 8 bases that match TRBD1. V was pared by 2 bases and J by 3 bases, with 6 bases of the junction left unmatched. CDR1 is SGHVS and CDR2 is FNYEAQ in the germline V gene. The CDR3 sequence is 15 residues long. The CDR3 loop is CASSLIPGQDYEQYF. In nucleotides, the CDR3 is TGTGCCAGCAGCTTAATCCCGGGACAGGACTACGAGCAGTACTTC.

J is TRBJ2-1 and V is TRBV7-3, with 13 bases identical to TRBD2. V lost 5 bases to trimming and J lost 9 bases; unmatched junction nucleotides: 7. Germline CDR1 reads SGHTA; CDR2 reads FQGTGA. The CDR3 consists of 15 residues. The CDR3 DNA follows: TGTGCCAGCAGCCGCCGACTAGCGGGGGGCGGTGAGCAGTTCTTC. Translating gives CASSRRLAGGGEQFF. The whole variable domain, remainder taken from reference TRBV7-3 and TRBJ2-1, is GAGVSQTPSNKVTEKGKYVELRCDPISGHTALYWYRQSLGQGPEFLIYFQGTGAADDSGLPNDRFFAVRPEGSVSTLKIQRTERGDSAVYLCASSRRLAGGGEQFFGPGTRLTVL.

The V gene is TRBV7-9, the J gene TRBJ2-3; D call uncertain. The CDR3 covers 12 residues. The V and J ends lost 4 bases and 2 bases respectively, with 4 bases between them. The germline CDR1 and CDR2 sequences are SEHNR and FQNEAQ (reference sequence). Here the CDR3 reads CASSSYTDTQYF. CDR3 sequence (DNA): TGTGCCAGCAGCTCTTACACAGATACGCAGTATTTT.

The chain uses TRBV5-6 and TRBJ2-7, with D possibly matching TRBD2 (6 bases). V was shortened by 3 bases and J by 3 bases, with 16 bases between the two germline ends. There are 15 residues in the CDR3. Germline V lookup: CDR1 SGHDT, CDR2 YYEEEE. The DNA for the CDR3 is TGTGCCAGCAGCTGGCTGGGCGGGGCTATCTACGAGCAGTACTTC. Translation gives CASSWLGGAIYEQYF.

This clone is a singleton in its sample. The CDR3 sequence is CASSVDGEKLFF. The CDR3 region has the DNA TGTGCCAGCAGCGTAGACGGTGAAAAACTGTTTTTT. The J gene is TRBJ1-4, the V gene TRBV9; no definite D call. The CDR3 has 12 amino acids. Trimming stripped 0 bases from V and 7 bases from J, with 4 bases between. CDR1 SGDLS and CDR2 YYNGEE come from the germline V gene.

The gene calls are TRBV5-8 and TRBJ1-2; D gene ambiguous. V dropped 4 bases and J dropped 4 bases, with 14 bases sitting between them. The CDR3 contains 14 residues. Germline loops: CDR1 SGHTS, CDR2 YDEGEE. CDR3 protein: CASSPRTFTYGYTF. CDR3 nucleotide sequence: TGTGCCAGCAGCCCTAGGACTTTCACCTATGGCTACACCTTC.

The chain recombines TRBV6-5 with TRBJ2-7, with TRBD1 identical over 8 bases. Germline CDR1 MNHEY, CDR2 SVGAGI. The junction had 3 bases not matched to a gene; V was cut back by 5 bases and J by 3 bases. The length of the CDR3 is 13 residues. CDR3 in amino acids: CASSQGAVYEQYF. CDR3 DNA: TGTGCCAGCAGTCAGGGGGCGGTCTACGAGCAGTACTTC.

CDR3 sequence: CASRRGTGANVLTF. As DNA, the CDR3 is TGTGCCAGCCGGAGAGGGACTGGGGCCAACGTCCTGACTTTC. V gene TRBV7-3 combines with J gene TRBJ2-6; weak D call: TRBD2 (5 bases). This CDR3 is built from 14 residues. Per the germline V gene, CDR1 is SGHTA and CDR2 is FQGTGA. The ends were cut back, 8 bases at V and 2 bases at J, with 10 bases in the middle. Using reference TRBV7-3 and TRBJ2-6 for the parts outside the CDR3, the full variable domain is GAGVSQTPSNKVTEKGKYVELRCDPISGHTALYWYRQSLGQGPEFLIYFQGTGAADDSGLPNDRFFAVRPEGSVSTLKIQRTERGDSAVYLCASRRGTGANVLTFGAGSRLTVL.

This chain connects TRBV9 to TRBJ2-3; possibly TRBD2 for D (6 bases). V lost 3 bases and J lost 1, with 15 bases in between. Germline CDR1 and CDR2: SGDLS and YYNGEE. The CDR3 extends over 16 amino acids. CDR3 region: CASSEGRGGRTDTQYF. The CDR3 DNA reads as TGTGCCAGCAGCGAGGGGCGGGGCGGTCGCACAGATACGCAGTATTTT.

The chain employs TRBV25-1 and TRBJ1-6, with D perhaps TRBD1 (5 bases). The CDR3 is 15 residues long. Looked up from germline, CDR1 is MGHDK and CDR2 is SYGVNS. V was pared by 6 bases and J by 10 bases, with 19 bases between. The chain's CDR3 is CASREGAGNGSPLHF. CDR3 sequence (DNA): TGTGCCAGCAGGGAAGGGGCAGGGAACGGGTCACCCCTCCACTTT.

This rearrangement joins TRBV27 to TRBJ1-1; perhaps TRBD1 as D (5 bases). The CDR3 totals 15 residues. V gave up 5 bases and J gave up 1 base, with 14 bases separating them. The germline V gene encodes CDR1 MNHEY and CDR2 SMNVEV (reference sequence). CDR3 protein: CASSPWEGRNTEAFF. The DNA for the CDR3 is TGTGCCAGCAGTCCCTGGGAGGGACGGAACACTGAAGCTTTCTTT.

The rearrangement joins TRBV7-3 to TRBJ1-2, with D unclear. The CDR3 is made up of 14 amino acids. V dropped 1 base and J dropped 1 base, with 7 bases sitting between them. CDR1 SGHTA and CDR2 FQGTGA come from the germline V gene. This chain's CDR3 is CASSLNDNNYGYTF. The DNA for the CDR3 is TGTGCCAGCAGCTTAAACGACAATAACTATGGCTACACCTTC. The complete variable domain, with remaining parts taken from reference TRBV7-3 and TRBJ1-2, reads GAGVSQTPSNKVTEKGKYVELRCDPISGHTALYWYRQSLGQGPEFLIYFQGTGAADDSGLPNDRFFAVRPEGSVSTLKIQRTERGDSAVYLCASSLNDNNYGYTFGSGTRLTVV.

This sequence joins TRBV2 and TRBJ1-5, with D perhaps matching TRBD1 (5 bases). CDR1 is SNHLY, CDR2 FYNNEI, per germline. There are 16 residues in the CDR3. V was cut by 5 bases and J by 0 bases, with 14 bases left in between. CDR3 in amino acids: CASSTGTSRSNQPQHF. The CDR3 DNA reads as TGTGCCAGCAGTACCGGGACTTCCCGTAGCAATCAGCCCCAGCATTTT.

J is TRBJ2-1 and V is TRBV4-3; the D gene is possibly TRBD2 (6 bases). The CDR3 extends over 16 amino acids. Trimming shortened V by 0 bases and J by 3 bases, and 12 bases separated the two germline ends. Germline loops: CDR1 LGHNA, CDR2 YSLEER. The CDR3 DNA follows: TGCGCCAGCAGCCAAGATACCGGGAGCAACTACAATGAGCAGTTCTTC. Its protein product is CASSQDTGSNYNEQFF.

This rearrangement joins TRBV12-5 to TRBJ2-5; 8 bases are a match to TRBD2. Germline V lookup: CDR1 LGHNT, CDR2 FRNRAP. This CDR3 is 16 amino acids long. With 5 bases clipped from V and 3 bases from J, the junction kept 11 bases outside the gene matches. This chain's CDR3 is CASGVTGGAAKETQYF. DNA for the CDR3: TGTGCTAGTGGTGTGACCGGGGGGGCCGCTAAAGAGACCCAGTACTTC. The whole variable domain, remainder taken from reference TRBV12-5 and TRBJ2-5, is DARVTQTPRHKVTEMGQEVTMRCQPILGHNTVFWYRQTMMQGLELLAYFRNRAPLDDSGMPKDRFSAEMPDATLATLKIQPSEPRDSAVYFCASGVTGGAAKETQYFGPGTRLLVL.

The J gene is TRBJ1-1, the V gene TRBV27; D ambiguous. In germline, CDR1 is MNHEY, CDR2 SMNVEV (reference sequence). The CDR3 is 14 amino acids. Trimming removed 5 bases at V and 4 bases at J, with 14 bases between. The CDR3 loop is CASSPGLGVTEAFF. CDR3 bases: TGTGCCAGCAGTCCGGGCCTCGGGGTCACTGAAGCTTTCTTT.

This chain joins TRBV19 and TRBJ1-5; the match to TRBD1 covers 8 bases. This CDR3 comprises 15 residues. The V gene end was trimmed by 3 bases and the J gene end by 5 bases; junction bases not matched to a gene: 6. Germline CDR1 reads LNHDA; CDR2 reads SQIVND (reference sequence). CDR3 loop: CASSMAPGGHQPQHF. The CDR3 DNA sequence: TGTGCCAGTAGTATGGCCCCAGGGGGCCATCAGCCCCAGCATTTT.

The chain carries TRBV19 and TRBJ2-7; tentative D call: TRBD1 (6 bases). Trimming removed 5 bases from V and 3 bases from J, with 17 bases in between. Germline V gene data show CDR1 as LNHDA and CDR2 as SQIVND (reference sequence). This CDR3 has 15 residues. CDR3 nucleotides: TGTGCCAGTAGTGTCCGGAGGCAGGGGAACTACGAGCAGTACTTC. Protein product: CASSVRRQGNYEQYF.

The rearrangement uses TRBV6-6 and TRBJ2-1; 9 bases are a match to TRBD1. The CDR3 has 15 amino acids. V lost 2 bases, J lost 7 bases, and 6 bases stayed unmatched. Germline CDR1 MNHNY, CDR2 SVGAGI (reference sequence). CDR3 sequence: CASSYGGQGDNEQFF. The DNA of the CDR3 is TGTGCCAGCAGTTACGGGGGACAGGGCGATAATGAGCAGTTCTTC.

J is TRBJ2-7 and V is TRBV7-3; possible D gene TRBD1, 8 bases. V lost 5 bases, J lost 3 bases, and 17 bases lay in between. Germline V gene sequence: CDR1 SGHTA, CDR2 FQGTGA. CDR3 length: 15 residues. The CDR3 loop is CASSPQGASGYEQYF. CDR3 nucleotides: TGTGCCAGCAGCCCCCAGGGGGCTAGCGGCTACGAGCAGTACTTC.